This paragraph covers one TCR beta chain sequence. No antigen is known for it. This record belongs to a study of human T cells and chemical hapten exposure. About the research overall: Mostly female patients had alopecia areata, totalis or universalis.

TCRdb redid the calling of the RACE reads with MiXCR, one entry per CDR3 protein. The sample records approximately 120,000 distinct CDR3 sequences, 9.2% being singletons. As for time point: patch test 2, 6 weeks after DPC sensitization. Regarding treatment: therapeutic diphenylcyclopropenone sensitization with weekly scalp DPC. Total RNA came from unfractionated whole blood. The V gene's germline CDR1 is MDHEN and CDR2 SYDVKM. The CDR3 has 16 residues. Between the trimmed V and J ends, which lost 2 bases and 5 bases, there was a span of 18 bases. General study points: Following DPC sensitization, TCRs present above 1 in 1000 frequency showed no change. Each of the donors had alopecia, so their immune responses may not resemble those of healthy people.

The sample here was whole blood, taken in connection with sensitization to the hapten diphenylcyclopropenone (DPC). The chain has TRBV28 and TRBJ1-1; unclear D gene. This TCR was recovered from a woman in her 40s with alopecia areata. Some clones in this sample may be carry-over from other donors' samples. In DNA form, the CDR3 reads TGTGCCAGCAGTTTAACCCCGACATTTAGAGGGACTGAAGCTTTCTTT. Protein: CASSLTPTFRGTEAFF.